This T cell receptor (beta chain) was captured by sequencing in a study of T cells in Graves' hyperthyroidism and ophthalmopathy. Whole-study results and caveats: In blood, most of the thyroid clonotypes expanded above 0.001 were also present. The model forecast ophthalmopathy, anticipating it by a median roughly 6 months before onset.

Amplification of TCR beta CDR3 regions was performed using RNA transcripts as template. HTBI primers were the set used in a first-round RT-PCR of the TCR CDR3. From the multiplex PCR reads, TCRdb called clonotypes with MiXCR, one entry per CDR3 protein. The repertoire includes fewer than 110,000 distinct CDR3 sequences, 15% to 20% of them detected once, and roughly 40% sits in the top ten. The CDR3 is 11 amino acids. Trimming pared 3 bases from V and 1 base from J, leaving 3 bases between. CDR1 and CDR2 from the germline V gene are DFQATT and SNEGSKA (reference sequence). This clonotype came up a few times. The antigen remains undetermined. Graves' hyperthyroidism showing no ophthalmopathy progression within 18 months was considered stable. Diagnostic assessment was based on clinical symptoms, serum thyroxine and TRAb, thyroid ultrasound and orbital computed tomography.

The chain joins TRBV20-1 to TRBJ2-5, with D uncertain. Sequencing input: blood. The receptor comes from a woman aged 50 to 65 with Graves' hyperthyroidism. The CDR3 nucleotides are TGCAGTGCTAGTCCCCAAGAGACCCAGTACTTC. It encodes CSASPQETQYF.